The 28 T cell receptor beta chains presented below share a single source sample, sequenced in a study of cytomegalovirus exposure and HLA in healthy donors. Primers included in the PCR were 60 Vbeta and 13 Jbeta primers. Here immunoSEQ multiplex PCR was the method, and the copy in TCRdb shows in-frame clones only, minus some. This sample has about 150,000 clones; 73% occur once, and the top ten carry 5% to 6.5%. Sequencing used PBMCs. The receptors derive from a woman aged 18-29 years in good health and CMV-seropositive.

J is TRBJ2-2 and V is TRBV7-6; no clear D gene. CDR3 length equals 13 residues. CDR1 SGHVS and CDR2 FNYEAQ come from the germline V gene. Trimming took off 2 bases at V and 2 bases at J, with 3 bases between the two ends. Here the CDR3 reads CASSLLNTGELFF. Written as DNA, the CDR3 is TGTGCCAGCAGCTTATTAAACACCGGGGAGCTGTTTTTT.

This clone was seen a handful of times. V and J are TRBV13 and TRBJ2-5, with 7 bases fitting TRBD1. The CDR3 length is 15 residues. V shed 5 bases, J shed 1 base, and the junction held 7 bases outside the gene matches. CDR1 PRHDT and CDR2 FYEKMQ come from the germline V gene (reference sequence). The CDR3 sequence: CASSGDSSPQETQYF. The CDR3 nucleotides read TGTGCCAGCAGCGGGGACAGTTCTCCCCAAGAGACCCAGTACTTC.

J is TRBJ1-5 and V is TRBV7-2; 7 nucleotides line up with TRBD1. After removal of 3 bases from V and 3 bases from J, the junction contained 5 bases not matched to a gene. The CDR3 is made up of 15 amino acids. Germline CDR1 SGHTA, CDR2 FQGNSA. The CDR3, as DNA: TGTGCCAGCAGCTTCGGGGACAGAATCAATCAGCCCCAGCATTTT. It translates to CASSFGDRINQPQHF.

The chain links TRBV19 to TRBJ2-3; no reliable D call. This CDR3 is 13 amino acids long. Germline V gene data show CDR1 as LNHDA and CDR2 as SQIVND (reference sequence). The V end lost 5 bases, the J end lost 9 bases, and 15 bases lay between the germline ends. CDR3 coding DNA: TGTGCCAGTAGTCCTCATACAGTTAAGACGCAGTATTTT. It yields the protein CASSPHTVKTQYF. Full variable domain (rest looked up from reference TRBV19 and TRBJ2-3): DGGITQSPKYLFRKEGQNVTLSCEQNLNHDAMYWYRQDPGQGLRLIYYSQIVNDFQKGDIAEGYSVSREKKESFPLTVTSAQKNPTAFYLCASSPHTVKTQYFGPGTRLTVL.

The rearrangement joins TRBV9 to TRBJ2-1, with unresolved D. Germline assignment: CDR1 SGDLS and CDR2 YYNGEE. Trimming removed 4 bases at V and 9 bases at J, with 14 bases between. The CDR3 runs to 13 residues. The CDR3 loop reads CASSSPEVPEQFF. The CDR3 bases are TGTGCCAGCAGCTCCCCAGAGGTCCCTGAGCAGTTCTTC.

This chain links TRBV4-1 with TRBJ1-6; 7 bases fit TRBD1. Germline V lookup: CDR1 MGHRA, CDR2 YSYEKL. This CDR3 is built from 12 residues. The V and J ends lost 4 bases and 16 bases, in that order; junction bases with no gene match: 7. CDR3 nucleotides: TGCGCCAGCAGCCCGACAGGGATGCCTCTCCACTTT. It codes for CASSPTGMPLHF.

The rearrangement uses TRBV9 and TRBJ1-1, with D perhaps matching TRBD1 (5 bases). Trimming shortened V by 2 bases and J by 4 bases, and 9 bases separated the two germline ends. The CDR3 is made up of 13 amino acids. Per the germline V gene, CDR1 is SGDLS and CDR2 is YYNGEE. CDR3 sequence (DNA): TGTGCCAGCAGCGTGGGGCATGGCACTGAAGCTTTCTTT. Protein product: CASSVGHGTEAFF.

V and J are TRBV27 and TRBJ2-5, with D tentatively TRBD2 (6 bases). Looked up from germline, CDR1 is MNHEY and CDR2 is SMNVEV (reference sequence). Trimming left V 5 bases short and J 1 base short, with 11 bases between. This CDR3 region has 14 residues. The CDR3 protein is CASSTAGSQETQYF. The CDR3 bases are TGTGCCAGCAGTACAGCCGGGAGCCAAGAGACCCAGTACTTC.

The CDR3 DNA reads TGTGCCATCAGTGAGCCTCCGGGACAGGGCACAGATACGCAGTATTTT. Amino acid sequence: CAISEPPGQGTDTQYF. This chain uses TRBV10-3 with TRBJ2-3; 8 bases are shared with TRBD1. J gave up 1 base and V 2 bases, and 5 bases lay outside the gene matches. Germline V gene data show CDR1 as ENHRY and CDR2 as SYGVKD. The CDR3 spans 16 residues.

This clone was seen more than once but under ten times. This chain uses TRBV18 with TRBJ1-2, with D possibly TRBD1 on 6 matching bases. The V end lost 2 bases, the J end lost 8 bases, and 15 bases lay between the germline ends. The CDR3 is made up of 14 amino acids. The germline V gene has CDR1 KGHSH and CDR2 LQKENI. CDR3 nucleotides: TGTGCCAGCTCACCATCTGGACAGACCGGGGGCTACACCTTC. It encodes CASSPSGQTGGYTF.

The chain joins TRBV11-2 to TRBJ2-7; D not resolved. CDR1 and CDR2 (germline): SGHAT, FQNNGV. Trimming removed 5 bases at V and 0 bases at J, with 5 bases between. There are 12 residues in the CDR3. CDR3 sequence: CASSLSSYEQYF. CDR3 nucleotides: TGTGCCAGCAGCCTGAGCTCCTACGAGCAGTACTTC.

The V and J genes are TRBV5-1 and TRBJ2-5; TRBD2 matches at 11 bases. J lost 2 bases, V lost 3 bases, and 3 bases had no gene match. Germline CDR1 reads SGHRS; CDR2 reads YFSETQ. This CDR3 has 15 amino acids. The CDR3 loop reads CASSWGLAVQETQYF. For the CDR3, the DNA is TGCGCCAGCAGCTGGGGACTAGCGGTACAAGAGACCCAGTACTTC.

The V gene is TRBV11-2, the J gene TRBJ2-7, with TRBD2 matching over 11 bases. The germline CDR1 and CDR2 sequences are SGHAT and FQNNGV. This CDR3 is built from 15 residues. Trimming removed 6 bases from V and 4 bases from J; junction bases left unmatched: 8. CDR3 DNA: TGTGCCAGCAGGTTGATAGCGGGGGGGGAGTACGAGCAGTACTTC. Encoded protein: CASRLIAGGEYEQYF.

Note on this clone: At one boundary the junction diverges from the germline segment, which might be a read error. This chain connects TRBV7-9 to TRBJ2-7; TRBD2 aligns across 7 bases. In germline, CDR1 is SEHNR, CDR2 FQNEAQ (reference sequence). The CDR3 totals 13 residues. The CDR3 nucleotides are TGTTCCAGCTCCTGGGGGGGCTCCTACGAGCAGTACTTC. Translating it yields CSSSWGGSYEQYF.

The chain employs TRBV7-2 and TRBJ1-3; 11 positions agree with TRBD1. The germline V gene has CDR1 SGHTA and CDR2 FQGNSA. The CDR3 length is 15 residues. V lost 5 bases and J lost 2; bases outside the gene matches: 2. Here the CDR3 DNA reads TGTGCCAGCAGCCTGGGACAGGGGGCTGGAAACACCATATATTTT. As protein: CASSLGQGAGNTIYF.

The chain links TRBV5-6 to TRBJ1-1, with unresolved D. The CDR3 is made up of 11 amino acids. Germline V gene lookup returns CDR1 SGHDT and CDR2 YYEEEE. V lost 0 bases, J lost 11 bases, and 8 bases lay in between. This CDR3 reads CASSLGGSAFF. For the CDR3, the DNA is TGTGCCAGCAGCTTGGGAGGGTCGGCTTTCTTT.

The chain uses TRBV5-6 and TRBJ2-5; 9 bases are shared with TRBD2. The J call may be wrong; the DNA end is better matched by TRBJ2-7. The CDR3 is 15 amino acids. CDR1 and CDR2 (germline): SGHDT, YYEEEE. The CDR3 protein is CASSLDAGGTYEQYF. In DNA, the CDR3 is TGTGCCAGCAGCTTGGATGCGGGGGGGACCTACGAGCAGTACTTC.

This sequence joins TRBV2 and TRBJ2-1; no clear D. V lost 6 bases to trimming and J lost 2 bases, with 17 bases between them. The germline V gene has CDR1 SNHLY and CDR2 FYNNEI. The CDR3 consists of 16 residues. CDR3 sequence (DNA): TGTGCCAGCAGGAGGCCAGATTTAGCCCCCTACAATGAGCAGTTCTTC. Translated: CASRRPDLAPYNEQFF.

The genes are TRBV9 and TRBJ1-6; tentatively, D is TRBD1 (5 bases). V was cut by 0 bases and J by 10 bases, with 8 bases left in between. Looked up from germline, CDR1 is SGDLS and CDR2 is YYNGEE. The CDR3 covers 13 residues. The CDR3 nucleotides are TGTGCCAGCAGCGTAGGGGGGGACTCACCCCTCCACTTT. Encoded protein: CASSVGGDSPLHF.

This clone was detected only once. Relative to the germline gene, one junction end is altered; a read error may explain this. This chain links TRBV7-9 with TRBJ1-1, with 7 positions matching TRBD1. CDR3 length: 12 residues. The germline V gene encodes CDR1 SEHNR and CDR2 FQNEAQ (reference sequence). This CDR3 is CSSSPGQSEAFF. CDR3 sequence (DNA): TGTTCCAGCAGCCCGGGACAGAGCGAAGCTTTCTTT.

The chain has TRBV7-2 and TRBJ2-1; 7 bases agree with TRBD1. The CDR3 spans 16 residues. The V and J ends lost 3 bases and 2 bases, in that order; junction bases with no gene match: 7. Germline V gene data show CDR1 as SGHTA and CDR2 as FQGNSA. CDR3 loop: CASSFVGTAPYNEQFF. In DNA, the CDR3 is TGTGCCAGCAGCTTCGTGGGGACAGCGCCCTACAATGAGCAGTTCTTC.

J is TRBJ1-4 and V is TRBV28, with D hard to call. Trimming took 7 bases from V and 7 from J, leaving 16 bases between them. The CDR3 is made up of 14 amino acids. Germline assignment: CDR1 MDHEN and CDR2 SYDVKM. The CDR3 protein is CASNTAVPSEKLFF. The CDR3, as DNA: TGTGCCAGCAACACAGCCGTGCCAAGTGAAAAACTGTTTTTT. The full variable domain, its missing parts supplied by reference TRBV28 and TRBJ1-4, is DVKVTQSSRYLVKRTGEKVFLECVQDMDHENMFWYRQDPGLGLRLIYFSYDVKMKEKGDIPEGYSVSREKKERFSLILESASTNQTSMYLCASNTAVPSEKLFFGSGTQLSVL.

The V call is TRBV15, the J call TRBJ1-5; 9 bases are shared with TRBD1. Losses at the gene ends were 5 bases for V and 4 bases for J; bases not matched to a gene: 3. The CDR3 totals 14 residues. Per the germline V gene, CDR1 is LNHNV and CDR2 is YYDKDF (reference sequence). Here the CDR3 reads CATSPDRGNQPQHF. The DNA for the CDR3 is TGTGCCACCAGCCCCGACAGGGGGAATCAGCCCCAGCATTTT.

The V call is TRBV19, the J call TRBJ1-5; D is undetermined. Germline V gives CDR1 LNHDA, CDR2 SQIVND (reference sequence). The germline V and J ends were trimmed by 1 base and 6 bases, with 4 bases remaining between them. The CDR3 runs to 12 residues. The CDR3 DNA reads TGTGCCAGTAGTATAGCAGTTCAGCCCCAGCATTTT. Protein product: CASSIAVQPQHF. The full variable domain, rest sourced from reference TRBV19 and TRBJ1-5, is DGGITQSPKYLFRKEGQNVTLSCEQNLNHDAMYWYRQDPGQGLRLIYYSQIVNDFQKGDIAEGYSVSREKKESFPLTVTSAQKNPTAFYLCASSIAVQPQHFGDGTRLSIL.

CDR3 sequence reads: CASSEAPGQVPLYLNTGELFF. In DNA form, the CDR3 reads TGTGCCAGCAGTGAAGCGCCGGGACAGGTCCCGTTATACTTGAACACCGGGGAGCTGTTTTTT. The chain recombines TRBV2 with TRBJ2-2; 8 nucleotides agree with TRBD1. Germline V lookup: CDR1 SNHLY, CDR2 FYNNEI. The CDR3 contains 21 residues. V trimming: 0 bases; J trimming: 1 base; junction bases outside the gene matches: 16.

The V gene is TRBV7-9, the J gene TRBJ1-2; TRBD1 matches 7 bases. This CDR3 spans 14 amino acids. The germline gives CDR1 SEHNR, CDR2 FQNEAQ (reference sequence). The trim removed 5 bases at V and 4 bases at J, leaving 7 bases unmatched. CDR3 sequence: CASSPDRVGYGYTF. The CDR3, as DNA: TGTGCCAGCAGCCCTGACAGGGTAGGCTATGGCTACACCTTC.

The J gene is TRBJ2-7, the V gene TRBV7-8, with D possibly matching TRBD1 (5 bases). The germline gives CDR1 SGHVS, CDR2 FQNEAQ. V was pared by 3 bases and J by 5 bases, with 20 bases between. CDR3 length: 16 amino acids. CDR3 nucleotide sequence: TGTGCCAGCAGCTTCGTAGGGGTGAGGACCACACACGAGCAGTACTTC. Protein product: CASSFVGVRTTHEQYF. Full variable domain (missing parts from reference TRBV7-8 and TRBJ2-7): GAGVSQSPRYKVAKRGQDVALRCDPISGHVSLFWYQQALGQGPEFLTYFQNEAQLDKSGLPSDRFFAERPEGSVSTLKIQRTQQEDSAVYLCASSFVGVRTTHEQYFGPGTRLTVT.

The V gene is TRBV7-2, the J gene TRBJ2-1, with 14 bases that match TRBD2. The CDR3 totals 15 residues. Germline CDR1 is SGHTA and CDR2 is FQGNSA. Germline trimming cut 5 bases from V and 10 bases from J; bases unmatched to any gene: 7. For the CDR3, the DNA is TGTGCCAGCAGCCGGGGACTAGCGGGGGCCGGGGAGCAGTTCTTC. Protein: CASSRGLAGAGEQFF.